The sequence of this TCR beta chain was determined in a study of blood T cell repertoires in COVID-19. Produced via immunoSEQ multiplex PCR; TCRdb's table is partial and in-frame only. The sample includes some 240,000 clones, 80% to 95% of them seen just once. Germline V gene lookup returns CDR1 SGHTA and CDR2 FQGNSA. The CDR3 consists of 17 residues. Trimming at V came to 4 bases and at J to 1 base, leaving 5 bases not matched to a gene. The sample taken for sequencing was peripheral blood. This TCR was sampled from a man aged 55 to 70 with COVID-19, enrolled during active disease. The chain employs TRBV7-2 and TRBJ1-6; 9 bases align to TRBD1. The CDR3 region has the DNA TGTGCCAGCAGCTCTAACAGGGGGCAGTCCTATAATTCACCCCTCCACTTT. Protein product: CASSSNRGQSYNSPLHF.